A single sample gave rise to the 4 T cell receptor beta chains below, sequenced in a study of persistence of HIV-infected CD4 T cells. This nonspecific control used anti-CD3/anti-CD28 bead stimulation of CD4+ T cells. CD4+ T cells upregulating both CD40 ligand and CD69 were sorted as responding cells. The libraries were made with immunoSEQ version 4 in survey mode. Sequenced by immunoSEQ multiplex PCR; TCRdb stores in-frame clones only, minus some. The sample lists fewer than 45,000 clones, 88% occurring once. Their antigens remain unidentified. Specimen: CD4+ T cells sorted from PBMCs after approximately 20-hour stimulation, collected from a patient who received antiretroviral therapy. The origin of the receptors is an adult woman with HIV who was CMV-seropositive.

This chain uses TRBV3-1 (or the pseudogene TRBV3-2) with TRBJ2-7, with D possibly TRBD1 on 6 matching bases. Trimming pared 4 bases from V and 6 bases from J, leaving 13 bases between. The CDR3 is 13 amino acids. Germline V lookup: CDR1 LGHDT, CDR2 YNNKEL (reference sequence). The DNA for the CDR3 is TGTGCCAGCAGCCCTACAGGGTCCATCGAGCAGTACTTC. Translated: CASSPTGSIEQYF.

The chain uses TRBV5-1 and TRBJ2-7; D assignment may be TRBD1 or TRBD2 (6 bases each). V dropped 4 bases and J dropped 5 bases, with 19 bases sitting between them. This CDR3 spans 15 amino acids. From germline, CDR1 is SGHRS and CDR2 YFSETQ. The DNA of the CDR3 is TGCGCCAGCAGCCCGAAAGGTGGGGGGCTAAACGAGCAGTACTTC. It specifies CASSPKGGGLNEQYF.

The chain couples TRBV12-3 or TRBV12-4 to TRBJ2-5; no firm D call. CDR3 length equals 13 residues. The V end was cut by 3 bases, the J end by 4 bases, with 9 bases between. CDR3 residues: CASSFEDGETQYF. DNA for the CDR3: TGTGCCAGCAGTTTTGAGGATGGAGAGACCCAGTACTTC.

This clone has only a few counts. As DNA, the CDR3 is TGTGCCAGCAGTGATTCCCGACAGGGCTCTAAAGCTTTCTTT. Translating gives CASSDSRQGSKAFF. The chain is built from TRBV6-1 and TRBJ1-1; 7 bases match TRBD1. The germline gives CDR1 MNHNS, CDR2 SASEGT. With 3 bases clipped from V and 9 bases from J, the junction kept 10 bases outside the gene matches. The CDR3 is made up of 14 amino acids.